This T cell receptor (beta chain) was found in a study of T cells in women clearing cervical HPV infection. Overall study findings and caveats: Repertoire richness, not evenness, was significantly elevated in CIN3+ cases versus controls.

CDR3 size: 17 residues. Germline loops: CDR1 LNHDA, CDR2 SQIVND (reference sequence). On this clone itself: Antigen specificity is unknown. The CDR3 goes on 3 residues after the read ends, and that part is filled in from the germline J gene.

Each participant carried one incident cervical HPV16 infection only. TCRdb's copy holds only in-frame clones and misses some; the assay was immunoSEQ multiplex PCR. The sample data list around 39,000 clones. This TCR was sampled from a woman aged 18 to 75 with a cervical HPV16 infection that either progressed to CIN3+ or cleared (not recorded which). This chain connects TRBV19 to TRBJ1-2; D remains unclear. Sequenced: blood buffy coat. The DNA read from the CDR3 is TGTGCCAGTAGCATGGGAAAGGCTACGATGCGGGCCAATGAC. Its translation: CASSMGKATMRAND. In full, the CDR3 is CASSMGKATMRANDYTF. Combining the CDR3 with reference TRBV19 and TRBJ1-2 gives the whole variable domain DGGITQSPKYLFRKEGQNVTLSCEQNLNHDAMYWYRQDPGQGLRLIYYSQIVNDFQKGDIAEGYSVSREKKESFPLTVTSAQKNPTAFYLCASSMGKATMRANDYTFGSGTRLTVV.